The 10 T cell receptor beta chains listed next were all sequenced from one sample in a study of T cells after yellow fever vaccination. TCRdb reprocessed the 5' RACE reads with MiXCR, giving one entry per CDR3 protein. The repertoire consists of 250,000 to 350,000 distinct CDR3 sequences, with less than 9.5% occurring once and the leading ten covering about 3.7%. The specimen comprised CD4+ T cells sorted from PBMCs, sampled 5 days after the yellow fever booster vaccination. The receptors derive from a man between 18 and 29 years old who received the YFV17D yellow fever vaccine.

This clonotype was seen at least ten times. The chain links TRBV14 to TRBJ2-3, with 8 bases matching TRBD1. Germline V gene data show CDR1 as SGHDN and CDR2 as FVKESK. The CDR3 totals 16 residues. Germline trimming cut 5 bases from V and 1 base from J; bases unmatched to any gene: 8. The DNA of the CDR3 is TGTGCCAGCAGCGACCGACAGGGGACGGGCACAGATACGCAGTATTTT. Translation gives CASSDRQGTGTDTQYF.

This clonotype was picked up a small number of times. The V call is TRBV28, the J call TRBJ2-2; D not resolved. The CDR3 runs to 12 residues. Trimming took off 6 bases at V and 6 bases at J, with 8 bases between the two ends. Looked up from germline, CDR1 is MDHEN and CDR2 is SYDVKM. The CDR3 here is CASRLVAGELFF. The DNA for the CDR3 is TGTGCCAGCAGGCTGGTGGCCGGGGAGCTGTTTTTT. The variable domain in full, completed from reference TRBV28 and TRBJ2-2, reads DVKVTQSSRYLVKRTGEKVFLECVQDMDHENMFWYRQDPGLGLRLIYFSYDVKMKEKGDIPEGYSVSREKKERFSLILESASTNQTSMYLCASRLVAGELFFGEGSRLTVL.

DNA for the CDR3: TGTGCCAGCAGCCCCCAGGACAGGGCCGCGCAGTATTTT. Translation gives CASSPQDRAAQYF. This chain links TRBV9 with TRBJ2-3; 8 bases line up with TRBD1. The CDR3 totals 13 residues. The germline V gene has CDR1 SGDLS and CDR2 YYNGEE. Germline trimming cut 4 bases from V and 10 bases from J; bases unmatched to any gene: 8. The entire variable domain, with the rest obtained from reference TRBV9 and TRBJ2-3, is as follows: DSGVTQTPKHLITATGQRVTLRCSPRSGDLSVYWYQQSLDQGLQFLIQYYNGEERAKGNILERFSAQQFPDLHSELNLSSLELGDSALYFCASSPQDRAAQYFGPGTRLTVL.

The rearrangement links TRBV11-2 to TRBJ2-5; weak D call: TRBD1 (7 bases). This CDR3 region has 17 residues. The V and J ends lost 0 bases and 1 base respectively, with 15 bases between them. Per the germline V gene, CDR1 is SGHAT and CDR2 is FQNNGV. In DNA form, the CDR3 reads TGTGCCAGCAGCTTAGATCGGAGGGGGCGCATCCAAGAGACCCAGTACTTC. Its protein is CASSLDRRGRIQETQYF.

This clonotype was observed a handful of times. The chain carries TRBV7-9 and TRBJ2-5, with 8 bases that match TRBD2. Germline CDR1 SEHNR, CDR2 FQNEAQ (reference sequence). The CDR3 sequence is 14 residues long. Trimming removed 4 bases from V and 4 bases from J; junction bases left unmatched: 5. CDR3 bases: TGTGCCAGCAGCTCATCGAGCGGGGGAGAGACCCAGTACTTC. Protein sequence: CASSSSSGGETQYF.

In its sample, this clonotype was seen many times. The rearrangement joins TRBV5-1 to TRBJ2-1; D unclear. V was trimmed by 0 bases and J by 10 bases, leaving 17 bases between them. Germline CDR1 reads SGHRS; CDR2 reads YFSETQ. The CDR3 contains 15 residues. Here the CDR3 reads CASSLALAALGEQFF. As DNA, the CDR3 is TGCGCCAGCAGCTTGGCCTTGGCAGCCCTCGGGGAGCAGTTCTTC.

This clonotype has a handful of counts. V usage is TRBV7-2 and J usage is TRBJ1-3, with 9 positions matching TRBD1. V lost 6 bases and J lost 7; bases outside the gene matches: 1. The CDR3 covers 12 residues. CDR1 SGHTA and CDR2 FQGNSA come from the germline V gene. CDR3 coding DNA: TGTGCCAGCAGGGACAGGGGTAACACCATATATTTT. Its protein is CASRDRGNTIYF. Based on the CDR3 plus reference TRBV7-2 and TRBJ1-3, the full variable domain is GAGVSQSPSNKVTEKGKDVELRCDPISGHTALYWYRQSLGQGLEFLIYFQGNSAPDKSGLPSDRFSAERTGGSVSTLTIQRTQQEDSAVYLCASRDRGNTIYFGEGSWLTVV.

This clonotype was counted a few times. Written as DNA, the CDR3 is TGTGCCACCAGTGAGAACAGGGCTCTGCGGCACAATGAGCAGTTCTTC. Translated, it gives CATSENRALRHNEQFF. The gene calls are TRBV24-1 and TRBJ2-1; tentatively, D is TRBD1 (6 bases). The germline gives CDR1 KGHDR, CDR2 SFDVKD. The germline V and J ends were trimmed by 4 bases and 5 bases, with 17 bases remaining between them. The CDR3 covers 16 residues.

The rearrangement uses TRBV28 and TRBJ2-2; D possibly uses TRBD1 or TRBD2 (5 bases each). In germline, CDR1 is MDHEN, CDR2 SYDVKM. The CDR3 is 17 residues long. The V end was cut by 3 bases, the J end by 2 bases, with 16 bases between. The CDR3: CASSFPPGRANTGELFF. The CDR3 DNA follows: TGTGCCAGCAGTTTCCCCCCAGGGCGGGCTAACACCGGGGAGCTGTTTTTT.

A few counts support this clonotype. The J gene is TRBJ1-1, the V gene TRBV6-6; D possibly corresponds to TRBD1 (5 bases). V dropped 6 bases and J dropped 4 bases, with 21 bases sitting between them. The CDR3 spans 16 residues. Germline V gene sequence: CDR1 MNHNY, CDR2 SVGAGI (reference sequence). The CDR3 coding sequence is TGTGCCAGCAGCTCCCCCTCCGGGGGAGTAGGCACTGAAGCTTTCTTT. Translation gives CASSSPSGGVGTEAFF.